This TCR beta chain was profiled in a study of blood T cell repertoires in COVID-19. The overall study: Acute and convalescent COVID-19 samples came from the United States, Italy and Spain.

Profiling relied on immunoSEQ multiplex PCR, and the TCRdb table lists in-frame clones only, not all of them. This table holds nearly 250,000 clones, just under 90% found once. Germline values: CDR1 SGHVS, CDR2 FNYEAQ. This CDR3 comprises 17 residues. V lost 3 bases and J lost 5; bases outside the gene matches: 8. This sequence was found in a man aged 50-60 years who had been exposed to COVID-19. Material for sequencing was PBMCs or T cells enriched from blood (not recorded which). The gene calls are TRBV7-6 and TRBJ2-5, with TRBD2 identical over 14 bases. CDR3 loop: CASSFGGLAGALETQYF. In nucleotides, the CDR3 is TGTGCCAGCAGCTTTGGGGGACTAGCGGGGGCTCTGGAGACCCAGTACTTC. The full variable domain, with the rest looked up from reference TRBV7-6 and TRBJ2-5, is GAGVSQSPRYKVTKRGQDVALRCDPISGHVSLYWYRQALGQGPEFLTYFNYEAQQDKSGLPNDRFSAERPEGSISTLTIQRTEQRDSAMYRCASSFGGLAGALETQYFGPGTRLLVL.